The present TCR beta chain was sequenced within a study of T cell responses to AZD1222 COVID-19 vaccine. Overall study findings and caveats: Repertoire sampling happened only post peak T cell response. Nearly half of the spike-specific TCRs reportedly recognize variant regions that carry no mutations. Donors were chiefly white British, with a greater number of females, and clonal diversity was perhaps underestimated.

TCRdb keeps only in-frame clones here, not all; method: immunoSEQ multiplex PCR. The sample carries about 180,000 clones, approximately 94% recorded once. Second-dose timings of about 4 or about 12 weeks were pooled. Note on this clone: Its antigen is not known.

V dropped 6 bases and J dropped 5 bases, with 16 bases sitting between them. The CDR3 consists of 14 residues. Per germline, CDR1 MNHEY and CDR2 SVGAGI. The sample here was peripheral blood, taken 28 days after the second AZD1222 dose. The chain is built from TRBV6-5 and TRBJ2-5; D is undetermined. This clonotype was sampled from an adult who received the AZD1222 COVID-19 vaccine. The CDR3 here is CASSSTGPLETQYF. For the CDR3, the DNA is TGTGCCAGCAGCTCCACGGGTCCCCTGGAGACCCAGTACTTC.